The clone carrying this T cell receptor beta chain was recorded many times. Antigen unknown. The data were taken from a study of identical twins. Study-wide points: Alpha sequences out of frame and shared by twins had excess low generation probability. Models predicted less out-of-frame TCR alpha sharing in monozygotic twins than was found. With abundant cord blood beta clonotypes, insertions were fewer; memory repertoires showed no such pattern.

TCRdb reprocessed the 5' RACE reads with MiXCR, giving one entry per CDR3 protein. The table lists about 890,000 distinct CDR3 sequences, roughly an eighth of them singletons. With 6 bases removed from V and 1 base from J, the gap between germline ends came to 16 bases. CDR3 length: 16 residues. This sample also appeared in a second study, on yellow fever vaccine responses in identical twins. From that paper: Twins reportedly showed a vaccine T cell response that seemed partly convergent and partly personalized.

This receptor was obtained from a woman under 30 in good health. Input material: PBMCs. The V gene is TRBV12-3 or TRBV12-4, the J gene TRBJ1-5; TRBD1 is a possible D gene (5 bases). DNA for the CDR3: TGTGCCAGCAGCCCCGGTAGGGCAGGGAGCAATCAGCCCCAGCATTTT. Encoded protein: CASSPGRAGSNQPQHF.